Listed below are T cell receptor beta chains from one sample, sequenced in a study of radiation and T cells in renal cell carcinoma. Using immunoSEQ multiplex PCR, the repertoire was profiled, and TCRdb retains in-frame clones only, with some absent. The sample lists 120,000 to 150,000 clones, 70% to 90% occurring once. The sequencing here drew on blood, taken from a patient whose treatment included radiotherapy and nephrectomy. These receptors all come from a woman aged 45-65 years with renal cell carcinoma. Both conserved end residues are part of each CDR3. The order of the fields is clone size, D gene, J gene, V gene, CDR3 protein, CDR3 DNA. The D gene is left open where the match is weak. Some rows mark clone size as missing; the rest say once, few, many or name a class of expanded clone.

size: NA
D: TRBD1
J: TRBJ1-4
V: TRBV6-6
CDR3: CASSLDRATNEKLFF
DNA: TGTGCCAGCAGTTTAGACAGGGCGACTAATGAAAAACTGTTTTTT

size: NA
D: NA
J: TRBJ2-5
V: TRBV7-7
CDR3: CASSQGGSQETQYF
DNA: TGTGCCAGCAGCCAAGGCGGATCCCAAGAGACCCAGTACTTC

size: NA
D: NA
J: TRBJ2-3
V: TRBV7-2
CDR3: CASSPSGVSDTQYF
DNA: TGTGCCAGCAGCCCCAGTGGAGTCTCAGATACGCAGTATTTT

size: few
D: NA
J: TRBJ1-4
V: TRBV9
CDR3: CASSPRPTNEKLFF
DNA: TGTGCCAGCAGCCCGAGGCCCACTAATGAAAAACTGTTTTTT

size: NA
D: NA
J: TRBJ1-1
V: TRBV6-6
CDR3: CASSMPGLEAFF
DNA: TGTGCCAGCAGTATGCCGGGACTTGAAGCTTTCTTT

size: NA
D: NA
J: TRBJ1-1
V: TRBV9
CDR3: CASSVDVGRNTEAFF
DNA: TGTGCCAGCAGCGTAGATGTAGGACGGAACACTGAAGCTTTCTTT

size: NA
D: NA
J: TRBJ1-1
V: TRBV28
CDR3: CASSVLGNTEAFF
DNA: TGTGCCAGCTCGGTCTTGGGGAACACTGAAGCTTTCTTT

size: NA
D: TRBD1
J: TRBJ2-7
V: TRBV7-8
CDR3: CASSLTRTGGYEQYF
DNA: TGTGCCAGCAGCTTAACACGGACAGGGGGCTACGAGCAGTACTTC

size: NA
D: NA
J: TRBJ2-7
V: TRBV6-5
CDR3: CASSYPGRPGEQYF
DNA: TGTGCCAGCAGTTACCCGGGAAGGCCAGGCGAGCAGTACTTC

size: NA
D: NA
J: TRBJ2-7
V: TRBV6-5
CDR3: CASSHRENSYEQYF
DNA: TGTGCCAGCAGTCACAGGGAGAACTCCTACGAGCAGTACTTC

size: NA
D: NA
J: TRBJ1-5
V: TRBV6-6
CDR3: CASSPTSNSNQPQHF
DNA: TGTGCCAGCAGTCCGACTTCAAATAGCAATCAGCCCCAGCATTTT

size: NA
D: NA
J: TRBJ2-6
V: TRBV5-1
CDR3: CASSWAGTSGANVLTF
DNA: TGCGCCAGCAGCTGGGCAGGAACCTCTGGGGCCAACGTCCTGACTTTC

size: NA
D: NA
J: TRBJ1-5
V: TRBV5-4
CDR3: CASSADSGKNQPQHF
DNA: TGTGCCAGCAGCGCCGACAGCGGAAAAAATCAGCCCCAGCATTTT

size: NA
D: TRBD1
J: TRBJ2-7
V: TRBV18
CDR3: CASSTTGDEQYF
DNA: TGTGCCAGCTCAACGACAGGGGACGAGCAGTACTTC

size: NA
D: NA
J: TRBJ1-2
V: TRBV6-5
CDR3: CASSNINYGYTF
DNA: TGTGCCAGCAGTAATATTAACTATGGCTACACCTTC

size: once
D: NA
J: TRBJ1-1
V: TRBV5-1
CDR3: CASSWDIGNTEAFF
DNA: TGCGCCAGCAGCTGGGACATAGGGAACACTGAAGCTTTCTTT

size: NA
D: NA
J: TRBJ2-5
V: TRBV30
CDR3: CAWSGETQYF
DNA: TGTGCCTGGAGTGGGGAGACCCAGTACTTC

size: NA
D: TRBD1
J: TRBJ2-7
V: TRBV6-1
CDR3: CAGRAGGSYEQYF
DNA: TGTGCCGGCAGGGCAGGGGGCTCCTACGAGCAGTACTTC

size: NA
D: TRBD1
J: TRBJ1-2
V: TRBV7-2
CDR3: CASSSTGAHNYGYTF
DNA: TGTGCCAGCAGCTCGACAGGGGCCCATAACTATGGCTACACCTTC